These T cell receptor beta chains were read from a single sample in a study of T cell changes during pregnancy in multiple sclerosis. The protocol was immunoSEQ multiplex PCR, while the TCRdb copy is restricted to in-frame clones and leaves out a portion. The table records tens of thousands of clones, approximately 92% of them present only once. The material sequenced was peripheral blood, taken in the third trimester of pregnancy. These receptors were collected from a female donor in good health, enrolled as a control in a pregnancy study. Both conserved end residues are part of each CDR3. The D gene is left open where the match is weak. Part of the rows lack a size; the others show once, few, many or a class for expanded clones.

abundance: .
v_gene: TRBV12-5
d_gene: .
j_gene: TRBJ2-3
CDR3aa: CASGLDDGGSTDTQYF
CDR3nt: TGTGCTAGTGGTTTGGACGATGGAGGATCGACAGATACGCAGTATTTT

abundance: .
v_gene: TRBV6-1
d_gene: TRBD1
j_gene: TRBJ2-5
CDR3aa: CASSEWDREYF
CDR3nt: TGTGCCAGCAGTGAATGGGACAGGGAGTACTTC

abundance: .
v_gene: TRBV7-3
d_gene: TRBD1
j_gene: TRBJ2-2
CDR3aa: CASSQRGQGFTGELFF
CDR3nt: TGTGCCAGCAGCCAAAGAGGACAGGGTTTCACCGGGGAGCTGTTTTTT

abundance: .
v_gene: TRBV28
d_gene: .
j_gene: TRBJ2-7
CDR3aa: CASTSLLWDSTYEQYF
CDR3nt: TGTGCCAGCACCTCCCTCCTCTGGGACTCTACCTACGAGCAGTACTTC

abundance: .
v_gene: TRBV27
d_gene: TRBD2
j_gene: TRBJ2-1
CDR3aa: CASRWRGYNEQFF
CDR3nt: TGTGCCAGCCGTTGGCGGGGGTACAATGAGCAGTTCTTC

abundance: .
v_gene: TRBV4-2
d_gene: .
j_gene: TRBJ2-1
CDR3aa: CASSQDPLSRGYNEQFF
CDR3nt: TGTGCCAGCAGCCAAGATCCTCTTTCGCGGGGCTACAATGAGCAGTTCTTC

abundance: .
v_gene: TRBV28
d_gene: .
j_gene: TRBJ2-4
CDR3aa: CASSLSLSDRAKNIQYF
CDR3nt: TGTGCCAGCAGTTTAAGTTTATCCGACAGAGCCAAAAACATTCAGTACTTC

abundance: .
v_gene: TRBV6-6
d_gene: TRBD1
j_gene: TRBJ2-7
CDR3aa: CASRIGGVGTYEQYF
CDR3nt: TGTGCCAGCAGGATAGGGGGCGTGGGGACCTACGAGCAGTACTTC

abundance: .
v_gene: TRBV4-2
d_gene: .
j_gene: TRBJ2-1
CDR3aa: CASSQDLASNEQFF
CDR3nt: TGTGCCAGCAGCCAAGACCTAGCTAGCAATGAGCAGTTCTTC

abundance: .
v_gene: TRBV5-3
d_gene: TRBD1
j_gene: TRBJ1-4
CDR3aa: CARSLGGTGAPPFEKLFF
CDR3nt: TGTGCCAGAAGCTTGGGTGGGACAGGGGCGCCTCCTTTTGAAAAACTGTTTTTT

abundance: .
v_gene: TRBV7-3
d_gene: TRBD2
j_gene: TRBJ2-1
CDR3aa: CASSLNAVTTSGAQFF
CDR3nt: TGTGCCAGCAGCTTAAACGCGGTTACGACTAGCGGGGCACAGTTCTTC

abundance: .
v_gene: TRBV18
d_gene: TRBD2
j_gene: TRBJ2-1
CDR3aa: CASSPSLAESYNEQFF
CDR3nt: TGTGCCAGCTCACCGAGCCTAGCGGAGTCCTACAATGAGCAGTTCTTC

abundance: .
v_gene: TRBV10-2
d_gene: .
j_gene: TRBJ1-5
CDR3aa: CATQRSSNQPQHF
CDR3nt: TGCGCCACCCAAAGGAGCTCCAATCAGCCCCAGCATTTT

abundance: .
v_gene: TRBV4-1
d_gene: .
j_gene: TRBJ1-3
CDR3aa: CASSQTPGAGNTIYF
CDR3nt: TGCGCCAGCAGCCAGACCCCAGGGGCTGGAAACACCATATATTTT

abundance: .
v_gene: TRBV13
d_gene: .
j_gene: TRBJ2-3
CDR3aa: CASSRSQSTDTQYF
CDR3nt: TGTGCCAGCAGTCGGAGCCAGAGCACAGATACGCAGTATTTT

abundance: .
v_gene: TRBV6-6
d_gene: .
j_gene: TRBJ1-1
CDR3aa: CASSFMNTEAFF
CDR3nt: TGTGCCAGCAGTTTTATGAACACTGAAGCTTTCTTT

abundance: .
v_gene: TRBV2
d_gene: .
j_gene: TRBJ2-7
CDR3aa: CASSVSYEQYF
CDR3nt: TGTGCCAGCAGCGTATCGTACGAGCAGTACTTC

abundance: .
v_gene: TRBV28
d_gene: .
j_gene: TRBJ2-5
CDR3aa: CASTPQSGQETQYF
CDR3nt: TGTGCCAGCACCCCCCAGAGCGGCCAAGAGACCCAGTACTTC

abundance: .
v_gene: TRBV4-2
d_gene: .
j_gene: TRBJ2-7
CDR3aa: CASSRGRVEQYF
CDR3nt: TGTGCCAGCAGCCGAGGCAGGGTCGAGCAGTACTTC

abundance: .
v_gene: TRBV25-1
d_gene: TRBD1
j_gene: TRBJ2-3
CDR3aa: CASSGYRGSSDTQYF
CDR3nt: TGTGCCAGCAGTGGATACAGGGGATCTTCAGATACGCAGTATTTT

abundance: .
v_gene: TRBV10-3
d_gene: TRBD1
j_gene: TRBJ2-7
CDR3aa: CAIKVTGAGDEQYF
CDR3nt: TGTGCCATCAAGGTCACAGGGGCAGGAGACGAGCAGTACTTC

abundance: .
v_gene: TRBV2
d_gene: TRBD1
j_gene: TRBJ2-5
CDR3aa: CASRRAGGGGETQYF
CDR3nt: TGTGCCAGCAGGCGGGCAGGGGGTGGGGGAGAGACCCAGTACTTC

abundance: once
v_gene: TRBV6-5
d_gene: TRBD1
j_gene: TRBJ2-7
CDR3aa: CASSSRDRGSYEQYF
CDR3nt: TGTGCCAGCAGTTCCCGGGACAGGGGTTCCTACGAGCAGTACTTC

abundance: .
v_gene: TRBV5-4
d_gene: TRBD1
j_gene: TRBJ2-1
CDR3aa: CASSSQKQGNEQFF
CDR3nt: TGTGCCAGCAGCTCACAAAAACAGGGGAATGAGCAGTTCTTC

abundance: .
v_gene: TRBV2
d_gene: .
j_gene: TRBJ1-5
CDR3aa: CASSQGRVGQPQHF
CDR3nt: TGTGCCAGCAGTCAAGGCAGGGTGGGGCAGCCCCAGCATTTT

abundance: .
v_gene: TRBV6-6
d_gene: .
j_gene: TRBJ2-5
CDR3aa: CASSGSETQYF
CDR3nt: TGTGCCAGCAGCGGGAGCGAGACCCAGTACTTC

abundance: .
v_gene: TRBV19
d_gene: TRBD1
j_gene: TRBJ2-7
CDR3aa: CASRRSGQGPYEQYF
CDR3nt: TGTGCCAGTAGAAGGTCGGGACAGGGTCCCTACGAGCAGTACTTC

abundance: .
v_gene: TRBV19
d_gene: .
j_gene: TRBJ1-3
CDR3aa: CASLQGHSGNTIYF
CDR3nt: TGTGCCAGCCTCCAGGGACACTCTGGAAACACCATATATTTT

abundance: .
v_gene: TRBV7-3
d_gene: TRBD2
j_gene: TRBJ2-5
CDR3aa: CASSRASGGQETQYF
CDR3nt: TGTGCCAGCAGTAGGGCTAGCGGGGGGCAAGAGACCCAGTACTTC

abundance: .
v_gene: TRBV30
d_gene: TRBD2
j_gene: TRBJ2-4
CDR3aa: CAWGLVNIQYF
CDR3nt: TGTGCCTGGGGACTAGTAAACATTCAGTACTTC

abundance: once
v_gene: TRBV6-1
d_gene: .
j_gene: TRBJ1-5
CDR3aa: CASTIGGNSNQPQHF
CDR3nt: TGTGCCAGCACGATAGGAGGGAATAGCAATCAGCCCCAGCATTTT

abundance: .
v_gene: TRBV9
d_gene: TRBD1
j_gene: TRBJ2-2
CDR3aa: CASSVGRRWDSINTGELFF
CDR3nt: TGTGCCAGCAGCGTAGGTCGGAGATGGGACAGCATAAACACCGGGGAGCTGTTTTTT

abundance: .
v_gene: TRBV4-1
d_gene: .
j_gene: TRBJ1-1
CDR3aa: CASSQAGSGTEAFF
CDR3nt: TGCGCCAGCAGCCAGGCCGGGTCCGGGACTGAAGCTTTCTTT

abundance: .
v_gene: TRBV7-3
d_gene: .
j_gene: TRBJ2-1
CDR3aa: CASSPPGTAEGTQFF
CDR3nt: TGTGCCAGCAGCCCCCCCGGGACTGCCGAGGGTACGCAGTTCTTC

abundance: .
v_gene: TRBV7-9
d_gene: TRBD1
j_gene: TRBJ2-2
CDR3aa: CASSQTTGTGWPGELFF
CDR3nt: TGTGCCAGCAGCCAAACAACCGGGACAGGGTGGCCCGGGGAGCTGTTTTTT

abundance: .
v_gene: TRBV5-1
d_gene: .
j_gene: TRBJ2-5
CDR3aa: CASSGPPTETQYF
CDR3nt: TGCGCCAGCAGCGGGCCCCCCACAGAGACCCAGTACTTC

abundance: .
v_gene: TRBV4-2
d_gene: TRBD2
j_gene: TRBJ2-5
CDR3aa: CASSQEVGLETETQYF
CDR3nt: TGTGCCAGCAGCCAAGAGGTCGGACTAGAGACCGAGACCCAGTACTTC

abundance: once
v_gene: TRBV5-5
d_gene: .
j_gene: TRBJ1-4
CDR3aa: CASSLVTGLVAKLFF
CDR3nt: TGTGCCAGCAGCTTGGTGACAGGCCTGGTCGCCAAACTGTTTTTT

abundance: .
v_gene: TRBV29-1
d_gene: TRBD1
j_gene: TRBJ2-7
CDR3aa: CSVSPGQKYEQYF
CDR3nt: TGCAGCGTATCGCCGGGACAGAAGTACGAGCAGTACTTC

abundance: .
v_gene: TRBV19
d_gene: TRBD2
j_gene: TRBJ2-5
CDR3aa: CASMPRGGGGARGTQYF
CDR3nt: TGTGCCAGTATGCCCCGCGGAGGCGGGGGGGCGCGAGGGACCCAGTACTTC

abundance: .
v_gene: TRBV7-9
d_gene: .
j_gene: TRBJ2-1
CDR3aa: CASRPQGYNEQFF
CDR3nt: TGTGCCAGCAGACCACAGGGTTACAATGAGCAGTTCTTC

abundance: .
v_gene: TRBV7-2
d_gene: .
j_gene: TRBJ2-5
CDR3aa: CASSWLGELETQYF
CDR3nt: TGTGCCAGCAGCTGGCTAGGGGAATTAGAGACCCAGTACTTC

abundance: .
v_gene: TRBV5-1
d_gene: TRBD1
j_gene: TRBJ2-2
CDR3aa: CASSYRAGGYTGELFF
CDR3nt: TGCGCCAGCAGCTACCGGGCAGGGGGATACACCGGGGAGCTGTTTTTT

abundance: .
v_gene: TRBV9
d_gene: .
j_gene: TRBJ2-3
CDR3aa: CASSVEVGGGPGDTQYF
CDR3nt: TGTGCCAGCAGCGTAGAGGTGGGGGGTGGCCCCGGGGATACGCAGTATTTT

abundance: .
v_gene: TRBV5-5
d_gene: TRBD2
j_gene: TRBJ2-7
CDR3aa: CASSHGTSGRESYEQYF
CDR3nt: TGTGCCAGCAGCCACGGGACTAGCGGGAGGGAATCCTACGAGCAGTACTTC

abundance: .
v_gene: TRBV10-3
d_gene: .
j_gene: TRBJ2-2
CDR3aa: CATAAVPTGELFF
CDR3nt: TGTGCCACCGCTGCAGTCCCCACCGGGGAGCTGTTTTTT

abundance: .
v_gene: TRBV27
d_gene: .
j_gene: TRBJ1-5
CDR3aa: CASSFTGYSNQPQHF
CDR3nt: TGTGCCAGCAGTTTCACGGGGTATAGCAATCAGCCCCAGCATTTT

abundance: .
v_gene: TRBV4-1
d_gene: .
j_gene: TRBJ2-1
CDR3aa: CASSQGGTMAEQFF
CDR3nt: TGCGCCAGCAGCCAAGGAGGGACAATGGCTGAGCAGTTCTTC

abundance: .
v_gene: TRBV28
d_gene: TRBD1
j_gene: TRBJ2-5
CDR3aa: CASSYIGQGWTQYF
CDR3nt: TGTGCCAGCAGTTATATCGGACAGGGTTGGACCCAGTACTTC

abundance: .
v_gene: TRBV28
d_gene: .
j_gene: TRBJ2-2
CDR3aa: CASSITGTGELFF
CDR3nt: TGTGCCAGCAGTATCACAGGGACCGGGGAGCTGTTTTTT

abundance: .
v_gene: TRBV7-3
d_gene: TRBD2
j_gene: TRBJ2-1
CDR3aa: CASSSTSGDNEQFF
CDR3nt: TGTGCCAGCAGCTCTACTAGCGGGGACAATGAGCAGTTCTTC

abundance: few
v_gene: TRBV19
d_gene: TRBD2
j_gene: TRBJ2-3
CDR3aa: CASKGTSGGDRPQYF
CDR3nt: TGTGCCAGTAAGGGGACTAGCGGGGGAGACCGTCCGCAGTATTTT

abundance: .
v_gene: TRBV7-2
d_gene: .
j_gene: TRBJ2-3
CDR3aa: CASSLKQVYTQYF
CDR3nt: TGTGCCAGCAGCTTAAAGCAGGTGTATACGCAGTATTTT